This T cell receptor beta chain comes out of a study of T cells in Graves' hyperthyroidism and ophthalmopathy. Authors of the study amplified TCR beta CDR3 regions from RNA transcripts. The primer set for the first-round RT-PCR of the TCR CDR3 was HTBI. TCRdb passed the multiplex PCR reads through MiXCR, listing each CDR3 protein once. The sample holds roughly 500,000 distinct CDR3 sequences, about 45% seen once. Study-level findings and limits: From stable hyperthyroidism, ophthalmopathy was set apart by a 13 V-J model. Most expanded thyroid clonotypes above 0.001 also appeared in blood.

The CDR3 runs 14 residues. Looked up from germline, CDR1 is SEHNR and CDR2 is FQNEAQ (reference sequence). The V segment lost 5 bases and the J segment 10 bases; nucleotides outside the gene matches: 13. Points on this clonotype: Its cognate antigen is unknown. A much larger clone differs from this one at a single base, so this may be a read error.

This TCR came from an adult woman with Graves' disease, either hyperthyroidism or ophthalmopathy (not recorded which). Sequenced: peripheral blood or thyroid tissue (not recorded which). The V call is TRBV7-9, the J call TRBJ2-7; 8 bases agree with TRBD1. The CDR3: CASSIEWQGAIQYF. DNA for the CDR3: TGTGCCAGCAGCATAGAGTGGCAGGGGGCCATCCAGTACTTC.